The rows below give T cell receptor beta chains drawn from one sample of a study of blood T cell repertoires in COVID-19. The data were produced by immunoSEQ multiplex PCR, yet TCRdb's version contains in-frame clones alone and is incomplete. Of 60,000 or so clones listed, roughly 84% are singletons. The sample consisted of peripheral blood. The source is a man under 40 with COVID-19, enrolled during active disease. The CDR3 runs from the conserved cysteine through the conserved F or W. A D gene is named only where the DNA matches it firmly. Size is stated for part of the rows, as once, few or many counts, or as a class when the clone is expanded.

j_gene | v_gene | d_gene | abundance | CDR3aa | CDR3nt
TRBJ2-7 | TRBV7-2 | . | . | CASSFRLGSYEQYF | TGTGCCAGCAGCTTCCGACTCGGCTCCTACGAGCAGTACTTC
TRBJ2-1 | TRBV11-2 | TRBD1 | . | CASSLGDSRNEQFF | TGTGCCAGCAGCTTAGGGGACAGTAGGAATGAGCAGTTCTTC
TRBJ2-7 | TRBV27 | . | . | CASSYRRSYEQYF | TGTGCCAGCAGTTACAGACGCTCCTACGAGCAGTACTTC
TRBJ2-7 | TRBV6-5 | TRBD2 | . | CASSWTSGSSYEQYF | TGTGCCAGCAGTTGGACTAGCGGGAGCTCCTACGAGCAGTACTTC
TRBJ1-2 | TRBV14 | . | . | CASSQVNGGYTF | TGTGCCAGCAGCCAAGTTAACGGGGGCTACACCTTC
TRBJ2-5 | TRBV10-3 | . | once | CAIGPRLQETQYF | TGTGCCATCGGGCCCCGTTTGCAAGAGACCCAGTACTTC
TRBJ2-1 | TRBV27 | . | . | CASSYLLRDYNEQFF | TGTGCCAGCAGTTATTTGTTGAGGGATTACAATGAGCAGTTCTTC
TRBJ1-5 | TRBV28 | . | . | CASSWGGNQPQHF | TGTGCCAGCAGTTGGGGAGGCAATCAGCCCCAGCATTTT
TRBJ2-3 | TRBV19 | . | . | CASSRQGLDTQYF | TGTGCCAGTAGTAGACAGGGACTAGATACGCAGTATTTT
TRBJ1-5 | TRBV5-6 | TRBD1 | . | CASSSDRVDQPQHF | TGTGCCAGCAGCTCCGACAGGGTCGATCAGCCCCAGCATTTT
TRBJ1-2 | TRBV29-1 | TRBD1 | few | CSVEGGGENYGYTF | TGCAGCGTTGAAGGAGGGGGCGAGAACTATGGCTACACCTTC
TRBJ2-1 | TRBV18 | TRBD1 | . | CASFGDRGQGALGEQFF | TGTGCCAGCTTCGGAGATCGGGGTCAGGGGGCTCTCGGAGAGCAGTTCTTC
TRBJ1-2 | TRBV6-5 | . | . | CASSYSNPDTLGGYTF | TGTGCCAGCAGTTACTCAAACCCGGACACCCTGGGCGGCTACACCTTC
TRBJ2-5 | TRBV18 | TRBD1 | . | CASYKTGGLLETQYF | TGTGCCAGCTACAAGACAGGGGGCCTTCTAGAGACCCAGTACTTC
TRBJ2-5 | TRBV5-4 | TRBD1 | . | CASSPDRRETQYF | TGTGCCAGCAGCCCGGACAGGAGAGAGACCCAGTACTTC
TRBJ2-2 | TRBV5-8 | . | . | CASSLGLNTGELFF | TGTGCCAGCAGCTTAGGACTGAACACCGGGGAGCTGTTTTTT
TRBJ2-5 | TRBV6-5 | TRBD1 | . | CASSPGQATRETQYF | TGTGCCAGCAGCCCCGGACAGGCGACGCGAGAGACCCAGTACTTC
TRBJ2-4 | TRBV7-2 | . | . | CASSLVGHLAKNIQYF | TGTGCCAGCAGCTTAGTGGGACACCTAGCCAAAAACATTCAGTACTTC
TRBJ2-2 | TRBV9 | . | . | CASSQSPGLNTGELFF | TGTGCCAGCAGCCAAAGCCCGGGACTCAACACCGGGGAGCTGTTTTTT
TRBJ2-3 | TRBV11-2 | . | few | CASSWNKRSRGGTDTQYF | TGTGCCAGCAGCTGGAATAAAAGGTCCCGCGGGGGCACAGATACGCAGTATTTT
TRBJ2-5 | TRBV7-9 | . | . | CASSLNGIQETQYF | TGTGCCAGCAGCCTCAACGGGATCCAAGAGACCCAGTACTTC
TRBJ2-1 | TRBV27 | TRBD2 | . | CASSLTSGVGGEQFF | TGTGCCAGCAGCCTCACTAGCGGGGTAGGGGGTGAGCAGTTCTTC
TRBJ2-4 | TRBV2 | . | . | CASNGGLAKNIQYF | TGTGCCAGCAATGGAGGTCTAGCCAAAAACATTCAGTACTTC
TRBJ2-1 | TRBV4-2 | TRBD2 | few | CASRLAGEGNEQFF | TGTGCCAGCAGACTAGCGGGAGAAGGCAATGAGCAGTTCTTC
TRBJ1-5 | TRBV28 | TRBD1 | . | CASRGQGIRSNQPQHF | TGTGCCAGCAGGGGACAGGGAATAAGGAGCAATCAGCCCCAGCATTTT
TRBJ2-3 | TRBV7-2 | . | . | CASTLGWVDTQYF | TGTGCCAGCACCCTAGGATGGGTAGATACGCAGTATTTT
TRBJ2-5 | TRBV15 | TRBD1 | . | CATSRGDRGRRETQYF | TGTGCCACCAGCAGAGGGGACAGGGGGCGCCGGGAGACCCAGTACTTC
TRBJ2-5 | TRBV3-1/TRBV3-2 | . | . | CASSQVGGRGGGTQYF | TGTGCCAGCAGCCAAGTGGGAGGACGAGGTGGAGGGACCCAGTACTTC
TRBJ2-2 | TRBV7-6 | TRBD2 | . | CASSLIAGSNTGELFF | TGTGCCAGCAGCTTAATAGCGGGATCGAACACCGGGGAGCTGTTTTTT
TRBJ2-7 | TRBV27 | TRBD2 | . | CASSLSWAGGPYEQYF | TGTGCCAGCAGTTTATCGTGGGCGGGAGGGCCTTACGAGCAGTACTTC
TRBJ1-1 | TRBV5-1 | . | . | CATRNRDRTEAFF | TGCGCCACCAGGAACAGGGATCGCACTGAAGCTTTCTTT
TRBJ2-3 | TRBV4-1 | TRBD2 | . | CASSQSGRATDTQYF | TGCGCCAGCAGCCAATCCGGGAGGGCCACAGATACGCAGTATTTT
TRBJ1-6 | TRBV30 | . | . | CAWRGPKRSSYNSPLHF | TGTGCCTGGAGAGGTCCTAAGCGGAGCTCCTATAATTCACCCCTCCACTTT
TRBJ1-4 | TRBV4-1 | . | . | CASSPRSTTNEKLFF | TGCGCCAGCAGCCCCAGATCGACAACTAATGAAAAACTGTTTTTT
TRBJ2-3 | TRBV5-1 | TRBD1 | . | CASSSDRGWDTQYF | TGCGCCAGCAGCTCGGACAGGGGATGGGATACGCAGTATTTT
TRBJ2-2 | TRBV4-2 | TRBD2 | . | CASSQDNGGDRELFF | TGTGCCAGCAGCCAAGATAATGGGGGGGACCGGGAGCTGTTTTTT
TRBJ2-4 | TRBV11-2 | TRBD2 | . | CASSSSRSSGSKYF | TGTGCCAGCAGCTCCAGCCGGTCTAGCGGGAGTAAGTACTTC
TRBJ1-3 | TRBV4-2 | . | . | CASSQEALGASGNTIYF | TGTGCCAGCAGCCAGGAGGCGTTAGGCGCCTCTGGAAACACCATATATTTT
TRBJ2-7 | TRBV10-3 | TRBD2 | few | CAIKSGSSYEQYF | TGTGCCATCAAGAGCGGGAGCTCCTACGAGCAGTACTTC
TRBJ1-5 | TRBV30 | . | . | CAWSSTRFGTYSNQPQHF | TGTGCCTGGAGTTCCACCCGTTTCGGGACATATAGCAATCAGCCCCAGCATTTT
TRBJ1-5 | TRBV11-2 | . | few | CASSEQGFSNQPQHF | TGTGCCAGCAGCGAACAGGGTTTTAGCAATCAGCCCCAGCATTTT
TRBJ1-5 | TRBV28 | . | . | CASSSRVQPQHF | TGTGCCAGCAGCTCCAGGGTTCAGCCCCAGCATTTT
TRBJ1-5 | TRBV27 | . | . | CASRRATSGNQPQHF | TGTGCCAGCAGGAGGGCGACCTCGGGCAATCAGCCCCAGCATTTT
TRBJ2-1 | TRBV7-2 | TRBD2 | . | CASRTGLAGGPVEQFF | TGTGCCAGCAGAACGGGACTAGCGGGAGGGCCGGTCGAGCAGTTCTTC
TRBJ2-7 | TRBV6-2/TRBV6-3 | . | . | CASSPGGTYEQYF | TGTGCCAGCAGTCCCGGAGGTACCTACGAGCAGTACTTC
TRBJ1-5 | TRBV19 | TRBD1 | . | CASSTDRAYSNQPQHF | TGTGCCAGTAGTACAGACAGGGCCTATAGCAATCAGCCCCAGCATTTT
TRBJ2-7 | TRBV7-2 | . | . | CASSLLVREQYF | TGTGCCAGCAGCTTACTAGTTCGCGAGCAGTACTTC
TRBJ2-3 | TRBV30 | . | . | CAWNRAGLGGKEQYF | TGTGCCTGGAACCGTGCGGGACTGGGGGGTAAAGAGCAGTATTTT
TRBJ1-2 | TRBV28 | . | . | CASSPYRVGGYTF | TGTGCCAGCAGTCCCTACAGGGTAGGTGGCTACACCTTC
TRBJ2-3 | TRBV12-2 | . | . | CASRLGLAGDTDTQYF | TGTGCAAGTCGCTTAGGACTAGCGGGAGACACAGATACGCAGTATTTT